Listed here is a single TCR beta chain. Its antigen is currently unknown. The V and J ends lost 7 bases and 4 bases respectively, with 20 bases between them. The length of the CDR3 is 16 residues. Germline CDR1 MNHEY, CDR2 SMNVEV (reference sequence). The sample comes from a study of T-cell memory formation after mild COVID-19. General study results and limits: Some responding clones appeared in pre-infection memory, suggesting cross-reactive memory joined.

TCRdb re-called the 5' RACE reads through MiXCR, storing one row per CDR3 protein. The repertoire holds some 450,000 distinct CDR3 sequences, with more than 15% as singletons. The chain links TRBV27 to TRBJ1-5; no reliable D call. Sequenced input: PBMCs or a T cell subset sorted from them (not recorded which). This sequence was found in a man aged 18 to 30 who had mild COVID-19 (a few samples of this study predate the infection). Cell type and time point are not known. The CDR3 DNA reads TGTGCCAGCACCCCCCTTGAGGGATTCCCTAATCAGCCCCAGCATTTT. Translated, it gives CASTPLEGFPNQPQHF.